Listed here are 30 T cell receptor beta chains from one sample, sequenced in a study of blood T cell repertoires in COVID-19. The method was immunoSEQ multiplex PCR; TCRdb's version includes in-frame clones alone and lacks a portion of them. This sample yields approximately 100,000 clones, of which less than 90% are seen a single time; roughly 5% belongs to the top ten. Sequenced material: peripheral blood. These receptors all stem from a human donor in a cohort sampled during active COVID-19.

In DNA, the CDR3 is TGCGCCAGCAGCTTGATGGCTAGCGGGAGGACGGTTTACGAGCAGTACTTC. Encoded protein: CASSLMASGRTVYEQYF. The chain is built from TRBV5-1 and TRBJ2-7, with 11 bases identical to TRBD2. V shed 1 base, J shed 4 bases, and the junction held 10 bases outside the gene matches. The germline V gene encodes CDR1 SGHRS and CDR2 YFSETQ. The CDR3 covers 17 residues.

The CDR3 loop reads CAGARDRDEKLFF. CDR3 nucleotides: TGTGCCGGGGCAAGGGACAGGGATGAAAAACTGTTTTTT. The rearrangement uses TRBV5-5 and TRBJ1-4, with 9 bases identical to TRBD1. The CDR3 totals 13 residues. V shed 10 bases and J 6 bases; nucleotides not matched to a gene: 7. Looked up from germline, CDR1 is SGHKS and CDR2 is YYEKEE (reference sequence).

The genes are TRBV10-3 and TRBJ2-2, with 8 bases lining up with TRBD1. The V gene end was trimmed by 8 bases and the J gene end by 5 bases; junction bases not matched to a gene: 7. Germline lookup yields CDR1 ENHRY and CDR2 SYGVKD. CDR3 size: 14 residues. The CDR3 is CAIRTGFETGELFF. For the CDR3, the DNA is TGTGCCATCCGGACAGGGTTCGAAACCGGGGAGCTGTTTTTT.

This clone came up a few times. J is TRBJ1-5 and V is TRBV7-8; D ambiguous. V was shortened by 5 bases and J by 0 bases, with 8 bases between the two germline ends. From germline, CDR1 is SGHVS and CDR2 FQNEAQ. The CDR3 is made up of 14 amino acids. CDR3 in DNA: TGTGCCAGCAGCGTGAGGGCTAGCAATCAGCCCCAGCATTTT. It is translated as CASSVRASNQPQHF.

The chain employs TRBV16 and TRBJ2-2, with D unresolved. V lost 4 bases to trimming and J lost 7 bases, with 4 bases between them. This CDR3 region has 11 residues. Germline CDR1 is KGHSY and CDR2 is FQNENV. This chain's CDR3 is CASSLYGELFF. Written as DNA, the CDR3 is TGTGCCAGCAGCCTATACGGGGAGCTGTTTTTT. Variable domain in full (rest from reference TRBV16 and TRBJ2-2): GEEVAQTPKHLVRGEGQKAKLYCAPIKGHSYVFWYQQVLKNEFKFLISFQNENVFDETGMPKERFSAKCLPNSPCSLEIQATKLEDSAVYFCASSLYGELFFGEGSRLTVL.

The rearrangement joins TRBV7-9 to TRBJ2-7; 8 bases map to TRBD2. This CDR3 has 16 amino acids. Trimming at V came to 4 bases and at J to 5 bases, leaving 13 bases not matched to a gene. Germline V gives CDR1 SEHNR, CDR2 FQNEAQ (reference sequence). CDR3 sequence (DNA): TGTGCCAGCAGCTCCCTGAGAGGCGGGGGGAGGGACGAGCAGTACTTC. The encoded protein is CASSSLRGGGRDEQYF. The complete variable domain, with remaining parts taken from reference TRBV7-9 and TRBJ2-7, reads DTGVSQNPRHKITKRGQNVTFRCDPISEHNRLYWYRQTLGQGPEFLTYFQNEAQLEKSRLLSDRFSAERPKGSFSTLEIQRTEQGDSAMYLCASSSLRGGGRDEQYFGPGTRLTVT.

This chain joins TRBV19 and TRBJ1-6; tentatively, D is TRBD1 (5 bases). Germline assignment: CDR1 LNHDA and CDR2 SQIVND (reference sequence). This CDR3 has 14 amino acids. Between the trimmed V and J ends, which lost 7 bases and 10 bases, there was a span of 17 bases. The CDR3 coding sequence is TGTGCCAGTACCAGAGCGGGGGTCGGGTCACCCCTCCACTTT. Translating it yields CASTRAGVGSPLHF.

The J gene is TRBJ2-1, the V gene TRBV29-1; 11 bases map to TRBD1. The V gene end was trimmed by 3 bases and the J gene end by 7 bases; junction bases not matched to a gene: 8. The CDR3 contains 15 residues. Germline loops: CDR1 SQVTM, CDR2 ANQGSEA. The CDR3 spells CSVEHGTGGGNEQFF. In DNA, the CDR3 is TGCAGCGTTGAGCACGGGACAGGGGGAGGAAATGAGCAGTTCTTC.

The chain couples TRBV2 to TRBJ2-7; D might be TRBD1 (5 bases). The germline CDR1 and CDR2 sequences are SNHLY and FYNNEI. The CDR3 has 13 residues. V lost 11 bases to trimming and J lost 1 base, with 15 bases between them. DNA for the CDR3: TGTGCCGGGGCCGTTGACCGTTCCTACGAGCAGTACTTC. This encodes CAGAVDRSYEQYF.

V usage is TRBV19 and J usage is TRBJ1-2; 7 nucleotides agree with TRBD1. Germline CDR1 reads LNHDA; CDR2 reads SQIVND (reference sequence). CDR3 length: 14 amino acids. The trim removed 5 bases at V and 4 bases at J, leaving 7 bases unmatched. CDR3 sequence (DNA): TGTGCCAGTAGTGTTGAGGGACAGTCCTATGGCTACACCTTC. Amino acid sequence: CASSVEGQSYGYTF.

About this clone itself: This may be a read error, as it is one base from a much larger clone. The chain joins TRBV9 to TRBJ1-2, with TRBD1 as a possible D gene (6 bases). The germline V gene has CDR1 SGDLS and CDR2 YYNGEE. V gave up 0 bases and J gave up 6 bases, with 6 bases separating them. The CDR3 length is 12 residues. In DNA form, the CDR3 reads TGTGCCAGCAGCGTAGCAGGGGATGGCTACACCTTC. As protein: CASSVAGDGYTF.

The chain has TRBV7-2 and TRBJ2-2; 9 bases fit TRBD2. The CDR3 has 16 residues. V shed 4 bases, J shed 6 bases, and the junction held 9 bases outside the gene matches. CDR1 SGHTA and CDR2 FQGNSA come from the germline V gene. CDR3 amino acids: CASSYSITSGPGELFF. The CDR3 DNA reads as TGTGCCAGCAGCTACTCAATTACTAGCGGGCCCGGGGAGCTGTTTTTT.

The rearrangement joins TRBV7-2 to TRBJ2-1, with 7 bases that match TRBD1. The V gene end was trimmed by 5 bases and the J gene end by 6 bases; junction bases not matched to a gene: 13. CDR1 is SGHTA, CDR2 FQGNSA, per germline. The CDR3 has 16 amino acids. The CDR3 loop reads CASSANTGDGGNEQFF. The CDR3 nucleotides are TGTGCCAGCAGCGCAAACACAGGGGACGGTGGCAATGAGCAGTTCTTC.

The chain is built from TRBV6-5 and TRBJ1-2; 9 positions agree with TRBD1. J lost 8 bases, V lost 5 bases, and 6 bases had no gene match. Per germline, CDR1 MNHEY and CDR2 SVGAGI. The CDR3 is 13 amino acids. CDR3 in amino acids: CASSKQGARGYTF. DNA of the CDR3: TGTGCCAGCAGTAAACAGGGGGCGCGGGGCTACACCTTC.

This sequence joins TRBV12-3 or TRBV12-4 and TRBJ2-7; maybe TRBD1 (5 bases). The CDR3 extends over 12 amino acids. V shed 5 bases and J shed 7 bases, with 12 bases lying between them. This CDR3 is CASSLTAGEQYF. In DNA form, the CDR3 reads TGTGCCAGCAGTCTGACAGCCGGTGAGCAGTACTTC.

This clone was counted a few times. V usage is TRBV4-1 and J usage is TRBJ1-1; D may be TRBD1 (6 bases). This CDR3 has 14 residues. The V gene's germline CDR1 is MGHRA and CDR2 YSYEKL. Deletions cut 6 bases from V and 2 bases from J, with 13 bases between. CDR3 sequence reads: CASRNRATNTEAFF. For the CDR3, the DNA is TGCGCCAGCAGGAACAGGGCCACCAACACTGAAGCTTTCTTT.

The chain carries TRBV28 and TRBJ1-5; a possible D gene is TRBD1 (6 bases). Deletions cut 7 bases from V and 2 bases from J, with 21 bases between. CDR3 length equals 17 residues. Germline CDR1 is MDHEN and CDR2 is SYDVKM. The DNA for the CDR3 is TGTGCCAGCACAGACAGGCCCTGGCGTAAGGGCAATCAGCCCCAGCATTTT. It translates to CASTDRPWRKGNQPQHF.

This chain joins TRBV18 and TRBJ2-1, with TRBD1 matching over 8 bases. V dropped 4 bases and J dropped 4; count of bases not matched to a gene: 6. The CDR3 runs 15 residues. Germline V gives CDR1 KGHSH, CDR2 LQKENI. CDR3: CASSLGTGTYNEQFF. The CDR3 region has the DNA TGTGCCAGCTCACTAGGGACAGGCACTTACAATGAGCAGTTCTTC. Looking up the rest from reference TRBV18 and TRBJ2-1 gives the full variable domain: NAGVMQNPRHLVRRRGQEARLRCSPMKGHSHVYWYRQLPEEGLKFMVYLQKENIIDESGMPKERFSAEFPKEGPSILRIQQVVRGDSAAYFCASSLGTGTYNEQFFGPGTRLTVL.

The gene calls are TRBV10-2 and TRBJ1-1; no definite D call. Looked up from germline, CDR1 is WSHSY and CDR2 is SAAADI. The CDR3 loop spans 15 amino acids. V shed 2 bases and J shed 5 bases, with 15 bases lying between them. The CDR3 is CASSEARSVWTEAFF. CDR3 sequence (DNA): TGCGCCAGCAGTGAGGCGAGGAGCGTTTGGACTGAAGCTTTCTTT.

The chain combines TRBV9 with TRBJ1-4; D possibly corresponds to TRBD1 (5 bases). V shed 4 bases and J shed 0 bases, with 13 bases lying between them. Germline CDR1 SGDLS, CDR2 YYNGEE. The CDR3 has 16 residues. CDR3 region: CASSSRGGATNEKLFF. The CDR3, as DNA: TGTGCCAGCAGCTCCCGTGGGGGGGCAACTAATGAAAAACTGTTTTTT.

V is TRBV6-1 and J is TRBJ2-1; 12 bases agree with TRBD2. CDR1 MNHNS and CDR2 SASEGT come from the germline V gene. Trimming took 4 bases from V and 0 from J; bases not matched to a gene: 10. The CDR3 consists of 19 residues. CDR3 loop: CASSGWGTSGRSSYNEQFF. The CDR3 DNA reads TGTGCCAGCAGTGGCTGGGGGACTAGCGGGCGAAGCTCCTACAATGAGCAGTTCTTC.

The CDR3, as DNA: TGTGCCACCAGTGAGACGGGACTAGCCTATGAGCAGTTCTTC. It encodes CATSETGLAYEQFF. The chain joins TRBV24-1 to TRBJ2-1, with 9 positions matching TRBD2. This CDR3 contains 14 residues. Germline V CDR1 and CDR2: KGHDR, SFDVKD. Trimming removed 4 bases from V and 8 bases from J; junction bases left unmatched: 5.

The rearrangement uses TRBV9 and TRBJ1-1; D is uncertain. V lost 0 bases and J lost 1, with 4 bases in between. This CDR3 has 13 residues. Germline values: CDR1 SGDLS, CDR2 YYNGEE. As DNA, the CDR3 is TGTGCCAGCAGCGTAGATAGGAACACTGAAGCTTTCTTT. It encodes CASSVDRNTEAFF.

In the case of this clone: An end of the junction does not agree with germline; a read error may underlie this. J is TRBJ1-5 and V is TRBV15; no clear D gene. The CDR3 extends over 15 amino acids. Germline CDR1 reads LNHNV; CDR2 reads YYDKDF (reference sequence). The CDR3 loop is CATSRESGNNQPQHF. DNA for the CDR3: TGTGCCACCAGCAGAGAGTCAGGAAACAATCAACCCCAGCATTTT.

The chain joins TRBV23-1 to TRBJ2-7, with 14 bases lining up with TRBD2. TRBV23-1 is placed among ORFs of uncertain function. The CDR3 covers 16 residues. Trimming at V came to 2 bases and at J to 3 bases, leaving 3 bases not matched to a gene. CDR3 bases: TGCGCCAGCAGTCAACAGACTAGCGGGAGGGACTACGAGCAGTACTTC. It codes for CASSQQTSGRDYEQYF.

The chain links TRBV5-1 to TRBJ2-5; TRBD1 aligns across 7 bases. The V gene end was trimmed by 5 bases and the J gene end by 4 bases; junction bases not matched to a gene: 2. CDR1 is SGHRS, CDR2 YFSETQ, per germline. CDR3 length: 12 residues. As DNA, the CDR3 is TGCGCCAGCAGGCCAGGGGGAGAGACCCAGTACTTC. Its protein product is CASRPGGETQYF.

In this sample, this clone turned up a few times. The genes are TRBV19 and TRBJ1-6; 10 bases are shared with TRBD1. With 6 bases clipped from V and 5 bases from J, the junction kept 4 bases outside the gene matches. The length of the CDR3 is 15 residues. The germline V gene encodes CDR1 LNHDA and CDR2 SQIVND (reference sequence). The CDR3 here is CASSPGTGDNSPLHF. The CDR3 DNA sequence: TGTGCCAGTAGCCCCGGGACAGGGGATAATTCACCCCTCCACTTT.

V gene TRBV6-5 combines with J gene TRBJ1-5; D ambiguous. Germline V gene data show CDR1 as MNHEY and CDR2 as SVGAGI. The CDR3 extends over 15 amino acids. The V end lost 0 bases, the J end lost 0 bases, and 6 bases lay between the germline ends. CDR3 sequence: CASSYSHDSNQPQHF. The CDR3 DNA sequence: TGTGCCAGCAGTTACTCACATGATAGCAATCAGCCCCAGCATTTT.

The V call is TRBV19, the J call TRBJ1-5; no clear D. CDR1 is LNHDA, CDR2 SQIVND, per germline (reference sequence). CDR3 size: 14 residues. V was shortened by 7 bases and J by 2 bases, with 12 bases between the two germline ends. The CDR3 region is CASTLMIGNQPQHF. In nucleotides, the CDR3 is TGTGCCAGTACACTGATGATAGGCAATCAGCCCCAGCATTTT.

The chain combines TRBV10-3 with TRBJ2-2, with TRBD2 as a possible D gene (5 bases). Germline V lookup: CDR1 ENHRY, CDR2 SYGVKD. The V end was cut by 6 bases, the J end by 2 bases, with 10 bases between. The CDR3 consists of 14 residues. CDR3 loop: CAISRELNTGELFF. CDR3 DNA sequence: TGTGCCATCAGCCGGGAACTAAACACCGGGGAGCTGTTTTTT.